These T cell receptor beta chains were read from a single sample in a study of vaccination effects on CD4 cells after COVID-19. Profiled with immunoSEQ multiplex PCR; TCRdb holds only in-frame clones, not every one. The sample gives about 46,000 clones, roughly four fifths of which show up once; roughly 8.7% is in the top ten. The antigens for these receptors are not known. Specimen: CD4+ T cells from PBMCs cultured without peptide, collected before COVID-19 vaccination. These receptors were taken from a human donor who had a prior SARS-CoV-2 infection. Both conserved end residues are trimmed from each CDR3. A D gene is named only where the DNA matches it firmly.

d_call | j_call | v_call | cdr3_aa
. | TRBJ2-3 | TRBV7-2 | ASSHSKGADTQY
. | TRBJ2-3 | TRBV11-1 | ASSLVSDTQY
. | TRBJ1-1 | TRBV5-1 | ASRGQGKAAF
. | TRBJ1-4 | TRBV9 | ASSVGPGSGVGEKLF
. | TRBJ2-5 | TRBV9 | ASSARGPRETQY
TRBD1 | TRBJ2-6 | TRBV5-6 | ASSLALGQPISGANVLT
TRBD1 | TRBJ2-1 | TRBV5-8 | ASSSHLTGGYNEQF
. | TRBJ2-2 | TRBV29-1 | SVKYRVTGELF
. | TRBJ2-2 | TRBV10-3 | AISESAAVWGQLF
TRBD2 | TRBJ2-5 | TRBV7-9 | ASSLRREGHETQY
TRBD1 | TRBJ2-3 | TRBV19 | ASSPRQGADTQY
. | TRBJ1-1 | TRBV3-1/TRBV3-2 | ASSQDGLGAEAF
TRBD1 | TRBJ1-5 | TRBV12-5 | ASGLGQGVRGPQH
. | TRBJ1-4 | TRBV30 | AWSKDSDEKLF
TRBD1 | TRBJ2-2 | TRBV5-1 | ASSLAGGGELF
TRBD1 | TRBJ2-5 | TRBV29-1 | SGSEAGGQETQY
. | TRBJ2-1 | TRBV29-1 | SVTEYNEQF
. | TRBJ2-2 | TRBV30 | AWGRGTGELF
TRBD1 | TRBJ2-7 | TRBV28 | ASSRGRYGQY
. | TRBJ2-5 | TRBV5-4 | ASSRIVEETQY
. | TRBJ2-1 | TRBV5-1 | ATSDRNDNEQF
TRBD2 | TRBJ2-5 | TRBV29-1 | SGLAGGETQY
. | TRBJ1-2 | TRBV30 | AWSPLGSYGYT
. | TRBJ2-7 | TRBV12-3/TRBV12-4 | ASSFDTTYEQY
TRBD2 | TRBJ2-1 | TRBV7-8 | ASSLGHSGGVNEQF
. | TRBJ2-5 | TRBV5-1 | ASSLRETQY
. | TRBJ2-3 | TRBV5-1 | ASSLVPGSDTQY
TRBD1 | TRBJ1-2 | TRBV7-2 | ASNPTGVHGYGYT
. | TRBJ2-3 | TRBV24-1 | ATSDTHYIGDGTDTQY
TRBD1 | TRBJ1-2 | TRBV7-2 | ASSFRRGGYGYT
. | TRBJ2-6 | TRBV18 | ASSLYRDPGANVLT
. | TRBJ1-1 | TRBV29-1 | SATKPGLAEAF
. | TRBJ1-1 | TRBV6-2/TRBV6-3 | ASSYITEAF
. | TRBJ1-4 | TRBV21-1 | ASSKFARGRNATNEKLF
. | TRBJ1-6 | TRBV28 | ASSSWGNSPLH
TRBD1 | TRBJ1-5 | TRBV2 | ASSRQGNSNQPQH
. | TRBJ2-5 | TRBV20-1 | SVMAETQY
. | TRBJ2-5 | TRBV28 | ASSRGRGAAQETQY
TRBD2 | TRBJ2-1 | TRBV5-1 | ASSWASGGDNEQF
. | TRBJ2-5 | TRBV20-1 | SAVRQETQY
TRBD1 | TRBJ2-5 | TRBV11-3 | ASSSGTGPETQY
. | TRBJ1-1 | TRBV9 | ASSALSSKDTEAF
TRBD2 | TRBJ2-7 | TRBV6-2/TRBV6-3 | ASRPSGGPTYEQY
. | TRBJ1-3 | TRBV11-3 | ASSSLPGNTIY
. | TRBJ1-5 | TRBV9 | ASSVGGFQPQH
TRBD2 | TRBJ2-7 | TRBV7-2 | ASSRRSGAVSYEQY
TRBD2 | TRBJ2-7 | TRBV11-2 | ASSLVGTSMPYEQY
. | TRBJ2-1 | TRBV2 | ASTNREENEQF
. | TRBJ1-1 | TRBV3-1/TRBV3-2 | ASSYRLNTEAF
. | TRBJ1-6 | TRBV5-5 | ASSFLLRSSYNSPLH